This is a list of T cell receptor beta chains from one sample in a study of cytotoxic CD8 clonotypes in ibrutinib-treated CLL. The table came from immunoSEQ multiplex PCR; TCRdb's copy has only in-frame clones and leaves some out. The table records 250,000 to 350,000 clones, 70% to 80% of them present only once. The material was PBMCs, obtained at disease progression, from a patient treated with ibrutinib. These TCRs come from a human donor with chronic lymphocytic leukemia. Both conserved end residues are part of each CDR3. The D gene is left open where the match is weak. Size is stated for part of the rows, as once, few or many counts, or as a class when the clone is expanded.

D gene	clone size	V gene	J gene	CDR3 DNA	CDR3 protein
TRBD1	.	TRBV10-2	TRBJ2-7	TGCGCCAGCAGTGAGGACAGGGGCTACGAGCAGTACTTC	CASSEDRGYEQYF
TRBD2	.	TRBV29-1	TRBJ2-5	TGCAGCGTTGAAAGTGGTGGACTAGCGTCAGAGACCCAGTACTTC	CSVESGGLASETQYF
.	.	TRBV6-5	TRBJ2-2	TGTGCCAGCAGTTCCGGGGTAGCGAGTGGTGGCGGGGAGCTGTTTTTT	CASSSGVASGGGELFF
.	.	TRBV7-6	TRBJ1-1	TGTGCCAGCAGCCCCGGGACCCTGAACACTGAAGCTTTCTTT	CASSPGTLNTEAFF
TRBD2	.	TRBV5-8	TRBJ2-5	TGTGCCAGCAGCTTGGATCGGCGGGGGGCCGGGGAGACCCAGTACTTC	CASSLDRRGAGETQYF
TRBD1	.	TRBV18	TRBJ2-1	TGTGCCAGCTCACTATGGAGAGACAGGGGGGACAATGAGCAGTTCTTC	CASSLWRDRGDNEQFF
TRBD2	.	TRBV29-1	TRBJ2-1	TGCAGCGTCAATCATCCGGGACTAGCGATTCCCTACAATGAGCAGTTCTTC	CSVNHPGLAIPYNEQFF
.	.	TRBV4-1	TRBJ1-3	TGCGCCAGCAGCCAAGTTGTCCAACAGGTGTCTGGAAACACCATATATTTT	CASSQVVQQVSGNTIYF
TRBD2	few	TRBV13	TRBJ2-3	TGTGCCAGCAGCTTAGTAGCGGGAGATACAGATACGCAGTATTTT	CASSLVAGDTDTQYF
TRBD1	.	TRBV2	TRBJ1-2	TGTGCCAGCAGACAGGGGAGAGGCTACACCTTC	CASRQGRGYTF
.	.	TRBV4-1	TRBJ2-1	TGCGCCAGCAGCCAAGACGATCTGAAGCAGTTCTTC	CASSQDDLKQFF
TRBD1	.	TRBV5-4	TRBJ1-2	TGTGCCAGCAGCTTAATAGGACAGGGAAGTGGCTACACCTTC	CASSLIGQGSGYTF
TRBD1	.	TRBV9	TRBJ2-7	TGTGCCAGCAGCGCCCACAGGGGTTCTAGCGAGCAGTACTTC	CASSAHRGSSEQYF
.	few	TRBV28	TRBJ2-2	TGTGCCGCGAGGGGTAGCGGGAACACCGGGGAGCTGTTTTTT	CAARGSGNTGELFF
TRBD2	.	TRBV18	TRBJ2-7	TGTGCCAGCTCACAGCTAGCGGGAGCTATCTCCTACGAGCAGTACTTC	CASSQLAGAISYEQYF
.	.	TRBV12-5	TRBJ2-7	TGTGCTAGTGGGCACAGCTCATACGAGCAGTACTTC	CASGHSSYEQYF
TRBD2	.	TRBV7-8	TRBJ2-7	TGTGCCAGCAGCTTAGTGGCTAGCGGGTCGTACTACGAGCAGTACTTC	CASSLVASGSYYEQYF
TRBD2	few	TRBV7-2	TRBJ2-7	TGTGCCAGCAGCTTCTCTAGCGGGTACGAGCAGTACTTC	CASSFSSGYEQYF
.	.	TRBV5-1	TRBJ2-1	TGCGCCAGCAGCTTGAGGAATAGCGTAAACAATGAGCAGTTCTTC	CASSLRNSVNNEQFF
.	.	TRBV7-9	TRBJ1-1	TGTGCCAGCAGCCTTGCCTGGAACACTGAAGCTTTCTTT	CASSLAWNTEAFF
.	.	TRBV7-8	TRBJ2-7	TGTGCCAGCAGCTTAGCCCCCATTACCTACGAGCAGTACTTC	CASSLAPITYEQYF
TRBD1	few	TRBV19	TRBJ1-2	TGTGCCAGTAGTCGGACAGGGTATGGCTACACCTTC	CASSRTGYGYTF
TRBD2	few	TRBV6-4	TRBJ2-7	TGTGCCAGCAGTGCGCGGGGGGACTGGCAGTACTTC	CASSARGDWQYF
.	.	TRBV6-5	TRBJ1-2	TGTGCCAGCAGTTACGAGTCTAGCTATGGCTACACCTTC	CASSYESSYGYTF
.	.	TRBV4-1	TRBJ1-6	TGCGCCAGCAGCCTTAAGAGCTCCTATAATTCACCCCTCCACTTT	CASSLKSSYNSPLHF
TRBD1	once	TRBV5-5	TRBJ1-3	TGTGCCAGCAGCTTGGCGGGGACAGCGCTTCCTCCGGGAAACACCATATATTTT	CASSLAGTALPPGNTIYF
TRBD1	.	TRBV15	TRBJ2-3	TGTGCCACCAGCCGACTCCGGGACAGGGGTCCAGATACGCAGTATTTT	CATSRLRDRGPDTQYF
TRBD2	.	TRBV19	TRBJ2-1	TGTGCCAGTAGTAAGGGACTAGGGACCAATGAGCAGTTCTTC	CASSKGLGTNEQFF
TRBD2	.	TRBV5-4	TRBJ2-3	TGTGCCAGCAGCGTGAGGTTTCCAGCGGGAAGCACAGATACGCAGTATTTT	CASSVRFPAGSTDTQYF
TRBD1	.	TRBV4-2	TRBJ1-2	TGTGCCAGCAGCCAAGATGTCAGGGGGCTGTATGGCTACACCTTC	CASSQDVRGLYGYTF
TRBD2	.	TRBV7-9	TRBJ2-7	TGTGCCAGCAGCTTAGCGGAGGGAGGGTACGAGCAGTACTTC	CASSLAEGGYEQYF
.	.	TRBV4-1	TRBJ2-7	TGCGCCAGCAGCCGGACGCAGGGATTCTTCTACGAGCAGTACTTC	CASSRTQGFFYEQYF
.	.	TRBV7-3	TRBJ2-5	TGTGCCAGCAGCTTAGGAGACAGGACCCAAGAGACCCAGTACTTC	CASSLGDRTQETQYF
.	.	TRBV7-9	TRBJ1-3	TGTGCCAGCAGCTTAGAGGGGGACACCATATATTTT	CASSLEGDTIYF